This record concerns one T cell receptor beta chain sequence. Its recognized antigen is unknown. No base quality information exists; no much larger clone differs at one position. This sample's time point label indicates: pre-sensitization, week 0. In the paper's terms, the treatment or condition label means: therapeutic diphenylcyclopropenone sensitization with weekly scalp DPC. At every patch-test visit, the blood draw took place before the patch test was put on. To be eligible, patients had to be aged 18 to 70, diagnosed with alopecia and judged suitable for DPC therapy, while pregnant patients were excluded. Total RNA was extracted from unfractionated whole blood collected in Tempus Blood RNA tubes. At the junction V is shortened by 4 bases and J by 0 bases; bases outside the gene matches: 4. Based on the germline V gene (reference sequence), the CDR1 and CDR2 sequences are LGHDT and YNNKEL. Inclusive of the bounding cysteine and phenylalanine, the CDR3 is 15 residues long. Only CDR3 DNA is held: 45 bases, read in frame from base 1.

The data were taken from a study of human T cells and chemical hapten exposure (dated by TCRdb to the early 2020s). Regarding the research as a whole: For sensitization, 2% DPC in acetone was applied to a roughly 2 cm by roughly 2 cm area of upper inner arm skin. Blood for TCR sequencing was provided by twenty-nine alopecia patients at one to four time points (pre-sensitization, 2, 6 and 24 weeks). The study tracked peripheral blood TCR repertoire changes in vivo during primary and secondary sensitization to the hapten diphenylcyclopropenone (DPC) in alopecia patients. The libraries were sequenced as a pool, and the TCR yield per sample differed mostly because of small variations in library volumes within the pool. The mostly female patient cohort included alopecia areata with under or over 50% scalp involvement, alopecia totalis and alopecia universalis. Throughout the study period of roughly five months, patients also received therapeutic DPC doses to the scalp every week. Patch testing was done on the upper back using Finn chambers containing 0.01% DPC, and results were scored after 6 days according to International Contact Dermatitis Research Group standards. Blood samples were taken from patients before sensitization (week 0) and at 2, 6 and about 24 weeks after DPC sensitization. Results and caveats for the whole study, not just this receptor: A positive correlation was found between the number of PT1 expanded TCRs and patch test score, with significance reached at thresholds 8, 16 and 32 but not 4. Repeated subsampling changed both the strength of the expansion versus patch-test correlation and the threshold at which the correlation became significant. All patients had alopecia, a presumed autoimmune disease, so their immune response might differ from that of healthy individuals. Expanded TCRs formed significantly more large CDR3 similarity clusters than pre-sensitization or healthy control sets, consistent with antigen-driven responses. No change with DPC sensitization was found in the number of TCRs above 1 in 1000 frequency, and no evidence of global repertoire structure alterations was found.

Library preparation used RACE. Sequencing relied on a NextSeq 500. During library preparation, unique molecular identifiers were attached to individual cDNA molecules so that TCRs could be counted in a quantitative, reproducible way. Each blood RNA sample was used to sequence both TCR alpha and TCR beta chains. For the original study's pipeline: A median of approximately 100,000 TCRs per sample was observed, with a range of about 20,000 to 690,600. V, J and CDR3 annotation of the TCR reads was carried out using the Decombinator software suite. Every sample was subsampled to the same number of TCRs (28,000) for the PS versus PT1 abundance plots. TCRs were defined as expanded if absent before sensitization and observed at least eight times at the 2-week time point. The raw public data were reprocessed by TCRdb itself: fastp quality trimming at Q25, MiXCR clonotype calling, in-frame beta chains only. Every CDR3 protein is listed once, alongside the most common genes and DNA of its rows. The V and J calls and clone size come from TCRdb's table, not from the authors' own analysis. Present in this sample are approximately 180,000 distinct CDR3 sequences, just under 30% of which were seen just once. Clones ranked in the top ten supply just under 3% of the sample.

This specimen consisted of whole blood, obtained in connection with sensitization to the hapten diphenylcyclopropenone (DPC). The receptor was derived from a woman aged 25 to 45 with alopecia areata. Some clones in this sample may be carry-over from other donors' samples. Here the chain combines TRBV3-1 and TRBJ1-2; 8 middle bases align to TRBD1. The nucleotide sequence is TGTGCCAGCAGCCCGAGACAGGGGCCTAACTATGGCTACACCTTC. Translation gives CASSPRQGPNYGYTF.